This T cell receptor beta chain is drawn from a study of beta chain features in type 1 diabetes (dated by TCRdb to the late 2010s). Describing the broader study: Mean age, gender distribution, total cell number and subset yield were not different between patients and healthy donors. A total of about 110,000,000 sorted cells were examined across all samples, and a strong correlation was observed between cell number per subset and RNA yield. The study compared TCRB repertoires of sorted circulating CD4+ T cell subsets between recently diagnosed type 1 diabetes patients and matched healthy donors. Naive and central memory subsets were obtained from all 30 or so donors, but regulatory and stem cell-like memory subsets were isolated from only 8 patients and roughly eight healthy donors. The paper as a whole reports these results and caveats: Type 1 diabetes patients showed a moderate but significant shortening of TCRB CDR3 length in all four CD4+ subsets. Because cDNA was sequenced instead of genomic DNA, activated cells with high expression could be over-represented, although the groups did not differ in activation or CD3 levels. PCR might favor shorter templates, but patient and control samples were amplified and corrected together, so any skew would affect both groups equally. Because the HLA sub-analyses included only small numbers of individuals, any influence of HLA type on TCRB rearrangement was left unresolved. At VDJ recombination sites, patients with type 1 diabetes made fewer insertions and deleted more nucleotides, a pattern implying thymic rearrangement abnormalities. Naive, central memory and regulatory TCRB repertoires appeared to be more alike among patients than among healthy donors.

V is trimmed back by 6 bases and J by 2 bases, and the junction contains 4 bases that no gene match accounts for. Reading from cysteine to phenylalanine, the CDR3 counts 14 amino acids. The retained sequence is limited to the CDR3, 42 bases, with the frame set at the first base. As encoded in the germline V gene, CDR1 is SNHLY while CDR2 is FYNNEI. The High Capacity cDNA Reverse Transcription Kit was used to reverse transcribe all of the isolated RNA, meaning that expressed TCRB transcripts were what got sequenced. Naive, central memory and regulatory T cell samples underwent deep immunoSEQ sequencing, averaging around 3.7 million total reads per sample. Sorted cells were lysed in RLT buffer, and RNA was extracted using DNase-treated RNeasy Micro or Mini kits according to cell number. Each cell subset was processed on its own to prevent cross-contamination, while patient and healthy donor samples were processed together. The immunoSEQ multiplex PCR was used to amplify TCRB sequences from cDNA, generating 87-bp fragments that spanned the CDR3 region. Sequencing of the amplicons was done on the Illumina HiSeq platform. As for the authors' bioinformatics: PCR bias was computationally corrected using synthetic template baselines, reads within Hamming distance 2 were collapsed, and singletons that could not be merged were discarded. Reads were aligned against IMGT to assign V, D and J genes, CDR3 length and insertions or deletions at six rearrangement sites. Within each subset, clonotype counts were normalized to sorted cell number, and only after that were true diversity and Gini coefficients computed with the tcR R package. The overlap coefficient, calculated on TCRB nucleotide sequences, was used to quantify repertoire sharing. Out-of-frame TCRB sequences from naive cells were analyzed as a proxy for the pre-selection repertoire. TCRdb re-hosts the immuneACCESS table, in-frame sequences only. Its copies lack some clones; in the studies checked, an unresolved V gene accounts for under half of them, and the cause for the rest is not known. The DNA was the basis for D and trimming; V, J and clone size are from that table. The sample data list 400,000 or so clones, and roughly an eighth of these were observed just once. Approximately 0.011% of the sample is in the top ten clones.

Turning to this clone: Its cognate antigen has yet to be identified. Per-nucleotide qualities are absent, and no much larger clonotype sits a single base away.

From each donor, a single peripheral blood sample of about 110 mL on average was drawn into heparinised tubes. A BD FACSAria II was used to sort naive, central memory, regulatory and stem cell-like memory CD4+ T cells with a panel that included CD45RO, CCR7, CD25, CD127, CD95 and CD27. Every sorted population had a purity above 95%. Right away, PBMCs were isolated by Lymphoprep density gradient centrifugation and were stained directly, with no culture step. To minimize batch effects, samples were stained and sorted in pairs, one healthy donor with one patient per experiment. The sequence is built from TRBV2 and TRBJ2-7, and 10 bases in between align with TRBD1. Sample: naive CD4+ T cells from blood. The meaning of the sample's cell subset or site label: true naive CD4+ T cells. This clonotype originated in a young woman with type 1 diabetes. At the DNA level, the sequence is TGTGCCAGCAGCGCCGGGACAGGGGCCTACGAGCAGTACTTC. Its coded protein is CASSAGTGAYEQYF.